Shown below are 21 T cell receptor beta chains from a single sample sequenced in a study of CD8+ T cells in alopecia areata listed by TCRdb under 2018. Libraries were built with the immunoSEQ multiplex PCR assay. RNA was extracted from all samples and reverse transcribed into cDNA as template for TCR sequencing. In its TCRdb copy, this immuneACCESS table keeps in-frame sequences only and misses some clones. Where compared with another copy, unresolved V genes explain less than half of these, and the others have no known cause. The sample records roughly 150,000 clones, 55% of which are singletons. Approximately 4.3% of the sample is held by the ten biggest clonotypes. The sample was CD4+ T cells sorted from blood. The receptors shown here come from a human donor in good health.

The chain recombines TRBV4-1 with TRBJ1-3; D unclear. Trimming took 4 bases from V and 0 from J, leaving 4 bases between them. CDR1 and CDR2 from the germline V gene are MGHRA and YSYEKL. This CDR3 comprises 13 residues. The CDR3 sequence: CASSPLSGNTIYF. The DNA of the CDR3 is TGCGCCAGCAGCCCGCTCTCTGGAAACACCATATATTTT.

This clone came up once. The chain combines TRBV18 with TRBJ1-5; D might be TRBD1 (5 bases). Germline CDR1 reads KGHSH; CDR2 reads LQKENI. The CDR3 extends over 14 amino acids. Trimming left V 5 bases short and J 7 bases short, with 15 bases between. CDR3 nucleotides: TGTGCCAGCTCAGCCGGGACCCCTCCGCAGCCCCAGCATTTT. This encodes CASSAGTPPQPQHF.

This clone was seen a handful of times. V is TRBV6-6 and J is TRBJ1-1, with a weak D call TRBD1 (5 bases). V gave up 6 bases and J gave up 4 bases, with 15 bases separating them. Germline values: CDR1 MNHNY, CDR2 SVGAGI (reference sequence). The CDR3 is 14 amino acids. The CDR3 DNA sequence: TGTGCCAGCAGCCGCAGGCGGGGGGGCACTGAAGCTTTCTTT. Residues: CASSRRRGGTEAFF.

The chain carries TRBV30 and TRBJ2-2; the match to TRBD2 covers 12 bases. Trimming cost V 1 base and J 5 bases; bases outside gene matches: 20. CDR1 and CDR2 from the germline V gene are GTSNPN and SVGIG (reference sequence). CDR3 size: 21 residues. The CDR3 region has the DNA TGTGCCTGGAGTGCCAACCCTCACCTCGGACTAGCGGGACCGGGGACCGGGGAGCTGTTTTTT. This translates into CAWSANPHLGLAGPGTGELFF.

The chain carries TRBV7-2 and TRBJ2-1, with D hard to call. The CDR3 sequence is 14 residues long. The V end lost 1 base, the J end lost 11 bases, and 15 bases lay between the germline ends. CDR1 and CDR2 (germline): SGHTA, FQGNSA. This chain's CDR3 is CASSLVSEAEKQFF. In DNA form, the CDR3 reads TGTGCCAGCAGCTTAGTAAGTGAGGCGGAGAAGCAGTTCTTC.

The chain couples TRBV9 to TRBJ1-5, with D perhaps TRBD1 (5 bases). CDR3 length equals 15 residues. Germline CDR1 SGDLS, CDR2 YYNGEE. The ends were cut back, 2 bases at V and 5 bases at J, with 14 bases in the middle. Here the CDR3 reads CASSVGAGGYQPQHF. In DNA, the CDR3 is TGTGCCAGCAGCGTTGGAGCGGGGGGGTATCAGCCCCAGCATTTT.

This clone came up a few times. The rearrangement links TRBV15 to TRBJ2-1; no definite D call. The CDR3 spans 12 residues. The V gene's germline CDR1 is LNHNV and CDR2 YYDKDF (reference sequence). V lost 1 base to trimming and J lost 7 bases, with 5 bases between them. The CDR3 loop is CATSRGWNEQFF. The CDR3 DNA follows: TGTGCCACCAGCAGAGGGTGGAATGAGCAGTTCTTC.

The V call is TRBV5-1, the J call TRBJ2-5; unclear D gene. From germline, CDR1 is SGHRS and CDR2 YFSETQ. CDR3 length: 12 amino acids. The V end was cut by 4 bases, the J end by 1 base, with 5 bases between. CDR3 DNA sequence: TGCGCCAGCAGCGGCACCCAAGAGACCCAGTACTTC. Protein product: CASSGTQETQYF.

This clone was detected only a few times. This chain links TRBV29-1 with TRBJ2-5, with TRBD2 identical over 11 bases. This CDR3 contains 15 residues. Germline CDR1 is SQVTM and CDR2 is ANQGSEA. The trim removed 3 bases at V and 4 bases at J, leaving 7 bases unmatched. CDR3 sequence (DNA): TGCAGCGTTGAGGTAGCGGGAGGGCCGGGAGAGACCCAGTACTTC. It specifies CSVEVAGGPGETQYF.

This clone came up a few times. The J gene is TRBJ2-7, the V gene TRBV29-1; the match to TRBD2 covers 10 bases. CDR3 length: 12 amino acids. After removal of 7 bases from V and 5 bases from J, the junction contained 5 bases not matched to a gene. Germline V gene data show CDR1 as SQVTM and CDR2 as ANQGSEA. CDR3 sequence reads: CSASGSTNEQYF. As DNA, the CDR3 is TGCAGCGCTAGCGGGAGTACCAACGAGCAGTACTTC.

The table lists this clone with a count of one. The chain recombines TRBV30 with TRBJ2-5, with TRBD1 matching 7 bases. The germline V gene has CDR1 GTSNPN and CDR2 SVGIG (reference sequence). This CDR3 has 13 amino acids. V lost 2 bases, J lost 3 bases, and 3 bases stayed unmatched. Here the CDR3 reads CAWSHDREETQYF. In nucleotides, the CDR3 is TGTGCCTGGAGTCACGACAGGGAAGAGACCCAGTACTTC.

This clone appeared a few times. The chain recombines TRBV30 with TRBJ1-1, with D perhaps TRBD1 (6 bases). V lost 4 bases and J lost 4, with 13 bases in between. Germline lookup yields CDR1 GTSNPN and CDR2 SVGIG (reference sequence). This CDR3 has 13 residues. CDR3 bases: TGTGCCTGGACCCGGGGGGGGCCCACTGAAGCTTTCTTT. This sequence encodes CAWTRGGPTEAFF.

This chain connects TRBV30 to TRBJ1-5, with D unresolved. This CDR3 has 13 amino acids. V gave up 4 bases and J gave up 5 bases, with 12 bases separating them. CDR1 GTSNPN and CDR2 SVGIG come from the germline V gene (reference sequence). CDR3 sequence: CAWNPGPYQPQHF. The CDR3 coding sequence is TGTGCCTGGAACCCCGGACCCTATCAGCCCCAGCATTTT.

The chain joins TRBV28 to TRBJ2-7; no definite D call. The CDR3 has 14 residues. CDR1 is MDHEN and CDR2 is SYDVKM in the germline V gene. Trimming removed 3 bases from V and 2 bases from J, with 11 bases in between. The CDR3 loop reads CASSFSRTTYEQYF. The DNA of the CDR3 is TGTGCCAGCAGTTTCAGTAGAACCACCTACGAGCAGTACTTC.

This clone has a single count. The genes are TRBV2 and TRBJ2-2; D unclear. V was shortened by 5 bases and J by 5 bases, with 9 bases between the two germline ends. CDR3 length: 13 amino acids. Germline CDR1 is SNHLY and CDR2 is FYNNEI. The CDR3 sequence: CASSMARTGELFF. CDR3 in DNA: TGTGCCAGCAGTATGGCTAGAACCGGGGAGCTGTTTTTT.

For the CDR3, the DNA is TGTGCCAGCAGTTATCGTGAGGGGAATACCTTGGAGACCCAGTACTTC. It codes for CASSYREGNTLETQYF. The rearrangement uses TRBV27 and TRBJ2-5; D is tentatively TRBD1 or TRBD2 (5 bases each). Trimming took off 4 bases at V and 5 bases at J, with 20 bases between the two ends. CDR3 size: 16 residues. Germline V gene sequence: CDR1 MNHEY, CDR2 SMNVEV (reference sequence).

The rearrangement uses TRBV11-3 and TRBJ2-7; no reliable D call. V was cut by 1 base and J by 5 bases, with 12 bases left in between. CDR1 is SGHNT, CDR2 YENEEA, per germline. The CDR3 is 14 amino acids. The CDR3 coding sequence is TGTGCCAGCAGCTTAGCCGGAAAAGGTCACGAGCAGTACTTC. Its protein is CASSLAGKGHEQYF.

The rearrangement uses TRBV29-1 and TRBJ2-6; weak D call: TRBD1 (5 bases). The V end was cut by 3 bases, the J end by 4 bases, with 10 bases between. CDR1 is SQVTM, CDR2 ANQGSEA, per germline. This CDR3 contains 14 residues. CDR3 coding DNA: TGCAGCGTTGAGCAGGGCTCGGGGGCCAACGTCCTGACTTTC. It codes for CSVEQGSGANVLTF.

CDR3: CASSQGPREKLFF. The CDR3 DNA reads as TGCGCCAGCAGCCAAGGGCCGAGGGAAAAACTGTTTTTT. The chain combines TRBV4-1 with TRBJ1-4; no firm D call. Germline CDR1 is MGHRA and CDR2 is YSYEKL. V was cut by 1 base and J by 8 bases, with 8 bases left in between. CDR3 length: 13 residues.

This chain uses TRBV19 with TRBJ2-5; 7 positions agree with TRBD2. This CDR3 is built from 21 residues. The V gene's germline CDR1 is LNHDA and CDR2 SQIVND (reference sequence). V was clipped by 5 bases and J by 4 bases; unmatched bases: 28. This chain's CDR3 is CASSPLPLGAGDPIRGETQYF. The CDR3, as DNA: TGTGCCAGTAGTCCACTCCCGCTTGGGGCGGGAGACCCCATCCGGGGAGAGACCCAGTACTTC.

This clone was seen a handful of times. The chain couples TRBV14 to TRBJ2-2; perhaps TRBD2 as D (5 bases). The V gene lost 0 bases and the J gene lost 1 base, with 12 bases spanning the gap. CDR3 size: 17 residues. Germline V gene data show CDR1 as SGHDN and CDR2 as FVKESK. The CDR3 spells CASSQDTGMRNTGELFF. The CDR3, as DNA: TGTGCCAGCAGCCAAGATACCGGGATGAGGAACACCGGGGAGCTGTTTTTT.